These T cell receptor beta chains were read from a single sample in a study of monozygotic twins with inflammatory bowel disease. TCRdb reprocessed the 5' RACE reads, keeping one entry per CDR3 protein, no DNA. The data show some 400,000 distinct CDR3 sequences, and the top ten clones hold 2.4%. The sequenced sample consisted of blood. These receptors all come from a human donor with ulcerative colitis or Crohn's disease, or a healthy co-twin of an affected twin (not recorded which). Both conserved end residues are part of each CDR3. The order of the fields is J gene, V gene, CDR3 protein.

>TRBJ2-2|TRBV20-1
CSARVWDGGELFF
>TRBJ2-2|TRBV11-1
CASSLYFGGGLNTGELFF
>TRBJ2-1|TRBV7-9
CASSSHRGEAYNEQFF
>TRBJ2-4|TRBV20-1
CSAPGETITKNIQYF
>TRBJ2-5|TRBV20-1
CSATSVETQYF
>TRBJ1-3|TRBV9
CASSVAAGSGNTIYF
>TRBJ1-4|TRBV5-5
CASTRTSDEKLFF
>TRBJ2-7|TRBV27
CASSNRIYEQYF
>TRBJ1-1|TRBV7-2
CASSLGDRKNTEAFF
>TRBJ1-1|TRBV28
CASSLDPRGTEAFF
>TRBJ1-1|TRBV12-3/TRBV12-4
CASSFSQKKAFF
>TRBJ2-1|TRBV19
CASRPAGHSSYNEQFF
>TRBJ2-7|TRBV28
CASSLIGEQYF
>TRBJ2-5|TRBV5-6
CASSIRDRVYQETQYF
>TRBJ2-1|TRBV6-6
CASRLYNEQFF
>TRBJ1-2|TRBV5-1
CASSFVTGADGGYTF
>TRBJ2-1|TRBV18
CASSPDFPGGSYNEQFF
>TRBJ1-1|TRBV7-2
CASRPTGTPMNTEAFF
>TRBJ2-3|TRBV20-1
CSAGDPASTDTQYF
>TRBJ2-7|TRBV5-4
CASSPTDRGSYEQYF
>TRBJ2-2|TRBV7-9
CASSFHVAGDTGELFF
>TRBJ2-3|TRBV10-3
CAISESNDGTDTQYF